The 12 T cell receptor beta chains in this list originate from one sample, sequenced in a study of blood T cell repertoires in COVID-19. TCRdb's table, derived via immunoSEQ multiplex PCR, lists solely in-frame clones and lacks some. The profile covers hundreds of thousands of clones, with about nine tenths appearing a single time and around 0.3% taken by the ten largest. The specimen was peripheral blood. These receptors all come from a young woman with acute or convalescent COVID-19.

This clone occurred a few times. The chain combines TRBV5-4 with TRBJ1-6; possible D gene TRBD1, 5 bases. In germline, CDR1 is SGHNT, CDR2 YYREEE (reference sequence). The length of the CDR3 is 18 residues. V was pared by 4 bases and J by 7 bases, with 24 bases between. CDR3 in amino acids: CASSPQVQTGDRNSPLHF. DNA of the CDR3: TGTGCCAGCAGCCCGCAAGTCCAAACAGGTGATCGGAATTCACCCCTCCACTTT.

V and J are TRBV2 and TRBJ1-1, with TRBD1 matching 7 bases. The CDR3 is made up of 13 amino acids. The junction had 9 bases not matched to a gene; V was cut back by 11 bases and J by 3 bases. Per the germline V gene, CDR1 is SNHLY and CDR2 is FYNNEI. The CDR3 DNA sequence: TGTGCCGGGACCGGGACAGCGTACACTGAAGCTTTCTTT. Translating it yields CAGTGTAYTEAFF.

The rearrangement links TRBV4-1 to TRBJ2-1, with 7 positions matching TRBD1. The CDR3 is 15 residues long. CDR1 MGHRA and CDR2 YSYEKL come from the germline V gene. Losses at the gene ends were 3 bases for V and 0 bases for J; bases not matched to a gene: 2. CDR3 sequence (DNA): TGCGCCAGCAGCCAGACAGGGATCTCCTACAATGAGCAGTTCTTC. Protein: CASSQTGISYNEQFF.

V usage is TRBV27 and J usage is TRBJ1-1; D perhaps matches TRBD1 (6 bases). The CDR3 extends over 14 amino acids. Trimming took off 5 bases at V and 5 bases at J, with 15 bases between the two ends. Looked up from germline, CDR1 is MNHEY and CDR2 is SMNVEV (reference sequence). CDR3 in DNA: TGTGCCAGCAGTCCTCTCAGGGGCCGGACTGAAGCTTTCTTT. This sequence encodes CASSPLRGRTEAFF.

CDR3: CATQARNTIYF. The CDR3 region has the DNA TGTGCTACACAGGCGCGAAACACCATATATTTT. V and J are TRBV30 and TRBJ1-3, with D maybe TRBD1 (5 bases). This CDR3 comprises 11 residues. Germline assignment: CDR1 GTSNPN and CDR2 SVGIG (reference sequence).

This clone came up once. V and J are TRBV6-4 and TRBJ2-2; D is possibly TRBD1 (6 bases). The germline V gene encodes CDR1 MRHNA and CDR2 SNTAGT. Trimming left V 0 bases short and J 0 bases short, with 8 bases between. The CDR3 runs to 16 residues. The DNA for the CDR3 is TGTGCCAGCAGTGACTCCCGGACAGCGAACACCGGGGAGCTGTTTTTT. This sequence encodes CASSDSRTANTGELFF.

This chain connects TRBV7-9 to TRBJ1-2, with 10 bases identical to TRBD1. This CDR3 region has 17 residues. V dropped 5 bases and J dropped 7; count of bases not matched to a gene: 16. The germline V gene encodes CDR1 SEHNR and CDR2 FQNEAQ (reference sequence). The CDR3 nucleotides read TGTGCCAGCAGCCACATCGGGGGACAGGGGAGGGACGTTGGCTACACCTTC. Translation gives CASSHIGGQGRDVGYTF.

J is TRBJ1-2 and V is TRBV9; no definite D call. Trimming took off 0 bases at V and 0 bases at J, with 12 bases between the two ends. The CDR3 is made up of 16 amino acids. The germline V gene encodes CDR1 SGDLS and CDR2 YYNGEE. CDR3 sequence: CASSVDVVGANYGYTF. The CDR3 region has the DNA TGTGCCAGCAGCGTAGATGTAGTGGGAGCTAACTATGGCTACACCTTC.

The genes are TRBV7-9 and TRBJ1-5; D possibly corresponds to TRBD1 (5 bases). This CDR3 has 14 residues. The germline V gene has CDR1 SEHNR and CDR2 FQNEAQ (reference sequence). V lost 8 bases and J 4 bases, leaving 15 bases between the germline ends. In nucleotides, the CDR3 is TGTGCCAGCGCCCCTGGGGGGGGGAATCAGCCCCAGCATTTT. Protein sequence: CASAPGGGNQPQHF.

A few counts support this clone. V usage is TRBV6-5 and J usage is TRBJ1-2; 8 positions match TRBD1. With 5 bases clipped from V and 7 bases from J, the junction kept 3 bases outside the gene matches. This CDR3 comprises 12 residues. From germline, CDR1 is MNHEY and CDR2 SVGAGI. The CDR3 reads CASSQGASGYTF. The CDR3 DNA is TGTGCCAGCAGTCAGGGGGCGAGTGGCTACACCTTC.

This sequence joins TRBV7-2 and TRBJ1-1; TRBD1 aligns across 9 bases. Trimming at V came to 6 bases and at J to 11 bases, leaving 13 bases not matched to a gene. The CDR3 runs to 14 residues. The germline V gene encodes CDR1 SGHTA and CDR2 FQGNSA. This chain's CDR3 is CASRSPGQGLWAFF. The CDR3 DNA follows: TGTGCCAGCAGATCACCGGGACAGGGCCTCTGGGCTTTCTTT.

This chain joins TRBV6-5 and TRBJ1-5; unclear D gene. Trimming removed 2 bases at V and 5 bases at J, with 7 bases between. The CDR3 spans 13 residues. The germline V gene encodes CDR1 MNHEY and CDR2 SVGAGI. CDR3 DNA sequence: TGTGCCAGCAGTTACAAAGCCGATCAGCCCCAGCATTTT. Translation gives CASSYKADQPQHF.